This entry is about one TCR beta chain. What it recognizes is unknown. The germline V gene encodes CDR1 MDHEN and CDR2 SYDVKM. This CDR3 is built from 13 residues. Trimming stripped 6 bases from V and 6 bases from J, with 14 bases between. Sequencing used immunoSEQ multiplex PCR; TCRdb keeps in-frame clones, though not all of them. The sample holds roughly 110,000 clones, approximately 88% seen once. This record belongs to a study of T cell responses to AZD1222 COVID-19 vaccine. Study-wide results and caveats: Reports indicate that nearly half of spike-specific TCRs are directed at unmutated variant regions. Females made up more of the donors, who were largely white British, and clonal diversity may have come out too low. Repertoires were obtained only post-peak T cell response.

The sequence came from an adult in good health. J is TRBJ1-2 and V is TRBV28; a weak D match, TRBD1 (5 bases). The sequenced sample was peripheral blood, obtained on day 0 of AZD1222 vaccination. In DNA, the CDR3 is TGTGCCAGCAGGGTCGGCAGGGAACATGGCTACACCTTC. This codes for CASRVGREHGYTF.